These 10 T cell receptor beta chains were all obtained from the same sample, sequenced in a study of tumor-infiltrating lymphocytes in glioblastoma multiforme. TCRB libraries came from RNA via three nested multiplex PCR rounds. TCRdb used MiXCR to reprocess the multiplex PCR reads, holding one entry per CDR3 protein. The sample consists of fewer than 40,000 distinct CDR3 sequences, approximately 66% of them appearing once. Sequences were obtained from brain tumor tissue. These receptors were collected from a male donor with glioblastoma.

Points on this clonotype: One end of the junction does not line up with germline, which may come from a read error. The rearrangement joins TRBV11-2 to TRBJ1-1; TRBD1 agrees at 8 bases. The CDR3 runs 15 residues. CDR1 is SGHAT, CDR2 FQNNGV, per germline. CDR3 residues: CASSLRQGRNTEAFF. The CDR3 nucleotides read TGTGCCAGCAGTTTAAGACAGGGGAGGAACACTGAAGCCTTCTTT.

This clonotype was seen ten or more times. The DNA for the CDR3 is TGTGCCAGCAGCTTAGATCAAGGACAGCCCCTTTGGACCCAGTACTTC. Its protein is CASSLDQGQPLWTQYF. The chain carries TRBV11-3 and TRBJ2-5; tentative D call: TRBD1 (6 bases). CDR1 SGHNT and CDR2 YENEEA come from the germline V gene. Trimming removed 0 bases at V and 7 bases at J, with 18 bases between. This CDR3 region has 16 residues.

As regards this clonotype: An end of the junction does not agree with germline; a read error may underlie this. The V and J genes are TRBV6-5 and TRBJ2-7, with D possibly being TRBD1 (5 bases). Germline CDR1 reads MNHEY; CDR2 reads SVGAGI. The CDR3 covers 14 residues. CDR3 protein: CASSLGAYSYEEYF. The CDR3 DNA reads as TGTGCCAGCAGTCTAGGGGCTTACTCCTACGAGGAGTACTTC.

Concerning this clonotype: A junction boundary mismatches the germline segment, possibly from a read error. The chain uses TRBV20-1 and TRBJ1-5, with no clear D. Germline V lookup: CDR1 DFQATT, CDR2 SNEGSKA (reference sequence). The CDR3 length is 12 residues. The CDR3 DNA reads TGCAGTGCTGGTTATAGCAATCAGCCCCGGCACTTT. Amino acid sequence: CSAGYSNQPRHF.

This clonotype was recorded once. The junction and the germline gene differ at one end; a read error may be behind it. The rearrangement links TRBV7-2 to TRBJ1-5, with D hard to call. Germline V gene data show CDR1 as SGHTA and CDR2 as FQGNSA. The CDR3 has 14 amino acids. In DNA, the CDR3 is TGTGCCATCAGCTCGTTTACGGGTAATCAGCCCCAGCATTTT. This codes for CAISSFTGNQPQHF.

Details on this clonotype: The junction shows a germline mismatch at one end, possibly a read error. The rearrangement joins TRBV20-1 to TRBJ1-5; perhaps TRBD1 as D (6 bases). In germline, CDR1 is DFQATT, CDR2 SNEGSKA (reference sequence). The CDR3 is 15 amino acids. This CDR3 reads CSTRDTGFGNQPQHF. CDR3 bases: TGCAGTACTAGGGATACAGGGTTTGGCAATCAGCCCCAGCATTTT.

On this clonotype: At one boundary the junction diverges from the germline segment, which might be a read error. The J gene is TRBJ2-7, the V gene TRBV6-5; D possibly corresponds to TRBD2 (6 bases). Germline loops: CDR1 MNHEY, CDR2 SVGAGI. The CDR3 spans 14 residues. The CDR3 protein is CASTEIPTSNEQYF. The CDR3 DNA reads as TGTGCTAGCACCGAAATCCCTACTAGCAACGAGCAGTACTTC.

The DNA of the CDR3 is TGTGCCAGCAGCCGCGCCCCCGGGATTAGCGCTTACAATGAGCAGTTCTTC. Protein product: CASSRAPGISAYNEQFF. The chain has TRBV6-2 or TRBV6-3 and TRBJ2-1, with a possible D match to TRBD2 (5 bases). The CDR3 is 17 residues long. Germline V lookup: CDR1 MNHEY, CDR2 SVGEGT. Trimming stripped 6 bases from V and 4 bases from J, with 22 bases between.

The chain couples TRBV24-1 to TRBJ2-3, with 7 bases that match TRBD1. The CDR3 has 15 amino acids. Germline loops: CDR1 KGHDR, CDR2 SFDVKD. J gave up 4 bases and V 3 bases, and 6 bases lay outside the gene matches. CDR3 in amino acids: CATSDPGQDPDTQYF. CDR3 nucleotides: TGTGCCACCAGTGATCCAGGACAGGACCCAGATACGCAGTATTTT.

The rearrangement links TRBV11-3 to TRBJ1-1; D is unresolved. This CDR3 contains 13 residues. Germline loops: CDR1 SGHNT, CDR2 YENEEA. The V end lost 0 bases, the J end lost 4 bases, and 6 bases lay between the germline ends. CDR3 sequence: CASSLDGSTEAFF. The CDR3 bases are TGTGCCAGCAGCTTAGATGGATCCACTGAAGCTTTCTTT.